This T cell receptor beta chain was identified in a study of T cell responses to AZD1222 COVID-19 vaccine. Study-wide results and caveats: Donors skewed white British and female; clonal diversity was possibly underestimated. The study identified only five or six AZD1222 recipients as seropositive at baseline.

Second doses at about 4 or about 12 weeks were pooled. This clone was detected only a few times. No antigen is known for it. V was pared by 7 bases and J by 3 bases, with 11 bases between. CDR3 length: 13 amino acids. Germline values: CDR1 SGDLS, CDR2 YYNGEE. Produced via immunoSEQ multiplex PCR; TCRdb's table is partial and in-frame only. Among some 140,000 clones listed, about 91% were seen once. The clonotype was recovered from an adult who received the AZD1222 COVID-19 vaccine. The chain recombines TRBV9 with TRBJ2-1; maybe TRBD2 (6 bases). Sequencing used peripheral blood, obtained 28 days after the second AZD1222 dose. CDR3 sequence (DNA): TGTGCCAGCTTGGGGGGTTTCTACAATGAGCAGTTCTTC. It yields the protein CASLGGFYNEQFF.